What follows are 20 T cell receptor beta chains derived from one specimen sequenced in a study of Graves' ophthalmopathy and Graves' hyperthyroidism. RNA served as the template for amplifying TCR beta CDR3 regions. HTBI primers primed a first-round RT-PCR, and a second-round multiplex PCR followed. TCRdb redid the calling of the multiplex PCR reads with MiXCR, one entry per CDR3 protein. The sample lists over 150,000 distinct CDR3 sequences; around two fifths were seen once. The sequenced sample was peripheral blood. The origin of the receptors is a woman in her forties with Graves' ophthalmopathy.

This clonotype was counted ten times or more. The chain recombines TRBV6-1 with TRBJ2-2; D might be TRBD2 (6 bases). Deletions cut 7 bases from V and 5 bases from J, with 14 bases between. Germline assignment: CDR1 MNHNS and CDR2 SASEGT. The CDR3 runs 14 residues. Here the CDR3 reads CASNGRAGTGELFF. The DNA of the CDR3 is TGTGCCAGCAACGGGCGGGCGGGAACCGGGGAGCTGTTTTTT.

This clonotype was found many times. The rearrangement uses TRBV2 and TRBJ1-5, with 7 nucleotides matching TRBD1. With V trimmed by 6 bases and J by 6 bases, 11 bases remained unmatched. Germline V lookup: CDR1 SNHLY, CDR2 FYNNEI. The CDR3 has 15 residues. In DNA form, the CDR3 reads TGTGCCAGCAGGCAGTCGACAGGGACGGTTCAGCCCCAGCATTTT. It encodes CASRQSTGTVQPQHF.

CDR3 in DNA: TGTGCCAGCAGCTTACGCCCGGGAGAGAACATTCAGTACTTC. As protein: CASSLRPGENIQYF. V usage is TRBV7-2 and J usage is TRBJ2-4; D might be TRBD2 (6 bases). The CDR3 has 14 residues. V dropped 2 bases and J dropped 7 bases, with 12 bases sitting between them. Germline CDR1 and CDR2: SGHTA and FQGNSA.

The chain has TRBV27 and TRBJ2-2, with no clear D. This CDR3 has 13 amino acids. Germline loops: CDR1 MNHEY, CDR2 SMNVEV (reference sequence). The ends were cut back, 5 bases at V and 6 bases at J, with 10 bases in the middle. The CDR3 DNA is TGTGCCAGCAGTAAGCACTCAGCCGGGGAGCTGTTTTTT. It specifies CASSKHSAGELFF.

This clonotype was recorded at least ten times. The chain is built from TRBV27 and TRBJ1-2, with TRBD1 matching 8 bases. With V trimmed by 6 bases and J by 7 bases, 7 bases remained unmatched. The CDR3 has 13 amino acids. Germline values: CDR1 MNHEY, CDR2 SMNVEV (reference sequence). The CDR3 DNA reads TGTGCCAGCAGCGACAGGGGAGGGTCTGGCTACACCTTC. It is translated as CASSDRGGSGYTF.

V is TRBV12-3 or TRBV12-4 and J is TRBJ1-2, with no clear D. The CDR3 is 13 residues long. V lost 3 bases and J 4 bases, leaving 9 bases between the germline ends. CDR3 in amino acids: CASSLALSYGYTF. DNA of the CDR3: TGTGCCAGCAGTTTGGCCCTTAGCTATGGCTACACCTTC.

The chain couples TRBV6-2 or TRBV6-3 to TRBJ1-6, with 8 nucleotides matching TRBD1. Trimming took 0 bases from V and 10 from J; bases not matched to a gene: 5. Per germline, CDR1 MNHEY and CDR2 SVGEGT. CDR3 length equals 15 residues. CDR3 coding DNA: TGTGCCAGCAGTTACTCCCGAGACAGGGGCTCACCCCTCCACTTT. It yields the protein CASSYSRDRGSPLHF.

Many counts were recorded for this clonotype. CDR3 amino acids: CASSYFQDRGLDYGYTF. DNA of the CDR3: TGTGCCAGCAGTTACTTCCAGGACAGGGGGCTTGACTATGGCTACACCTTC. J is TRBJ1-2 and V is TRBV6-5, with TRBD1 identical over 11 bases. The CDR3 extends over 17 amino acids. CDR1 is MNHEY and CDR2 is SVGAGI in the germline V gene. The V gene end was trimmed by 1 base and the J gene end by 3 bases; junction bases not matched to a gene: 7.

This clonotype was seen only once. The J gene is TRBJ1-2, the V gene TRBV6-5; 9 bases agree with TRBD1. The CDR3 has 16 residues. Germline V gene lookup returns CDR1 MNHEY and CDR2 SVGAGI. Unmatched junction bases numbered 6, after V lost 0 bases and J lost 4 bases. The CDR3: CASSYSTTGGRYGYTF. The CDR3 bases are TGTGCCAGCAGTTACTCGACAACAGGGGGCCGCTATGGCTACACCTTC.

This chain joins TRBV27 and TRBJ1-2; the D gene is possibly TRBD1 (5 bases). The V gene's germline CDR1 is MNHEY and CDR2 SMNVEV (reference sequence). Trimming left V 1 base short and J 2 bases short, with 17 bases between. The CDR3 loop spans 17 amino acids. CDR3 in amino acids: CASSLYYTRGGNYGYTF. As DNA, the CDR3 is TGTGCCAGCAGTTTATATTACACGCGGGGGGGAAACTATGGCTACACCTTC.

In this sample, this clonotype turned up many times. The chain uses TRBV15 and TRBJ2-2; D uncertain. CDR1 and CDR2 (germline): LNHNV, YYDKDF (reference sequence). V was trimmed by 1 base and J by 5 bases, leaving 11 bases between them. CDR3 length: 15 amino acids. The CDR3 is CATSRVHGETGELFF. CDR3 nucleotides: TGTGCCACCAGCAGAGTGCACGGAGAGACCGGGGAGCTGTTTTTT.

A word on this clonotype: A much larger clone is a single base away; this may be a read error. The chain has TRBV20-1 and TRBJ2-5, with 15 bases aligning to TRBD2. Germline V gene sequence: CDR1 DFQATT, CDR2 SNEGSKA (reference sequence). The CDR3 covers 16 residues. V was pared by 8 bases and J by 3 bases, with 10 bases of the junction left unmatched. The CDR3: CSSPGLAGGREETQYF. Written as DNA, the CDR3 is TGCAGTTCCCCGGGACTAGCGGGAGGTAGAGAAGAGACCCAGTACTTC.

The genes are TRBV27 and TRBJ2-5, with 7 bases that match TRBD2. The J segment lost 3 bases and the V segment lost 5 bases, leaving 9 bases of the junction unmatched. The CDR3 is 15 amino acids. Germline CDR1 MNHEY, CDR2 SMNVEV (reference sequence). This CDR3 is CASSLSRLAEETQYF. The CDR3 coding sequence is TGTGCCAGCAGTCTGTCTCGACTAGCAGAAGAGACCCAGTACTTC.

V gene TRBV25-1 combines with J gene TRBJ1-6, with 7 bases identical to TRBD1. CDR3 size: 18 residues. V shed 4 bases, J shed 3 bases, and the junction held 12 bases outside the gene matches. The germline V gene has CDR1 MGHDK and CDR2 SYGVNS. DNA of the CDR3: TGTGCCAGCAGTGGATGGACAGGCCGTATGGGCTATAATTCACCCCTCCACTTT. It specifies CASSGWTGRMGYNSPLHF.

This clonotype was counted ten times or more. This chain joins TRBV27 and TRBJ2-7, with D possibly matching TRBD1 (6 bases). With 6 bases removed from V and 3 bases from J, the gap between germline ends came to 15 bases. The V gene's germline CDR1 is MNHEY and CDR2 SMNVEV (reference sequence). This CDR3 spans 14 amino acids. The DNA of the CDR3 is TGTGCCAGCAGGGGTCAGGGGTTAGGCTACGAGCAGTACTTC. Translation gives CASRGQGLGYEQYF.

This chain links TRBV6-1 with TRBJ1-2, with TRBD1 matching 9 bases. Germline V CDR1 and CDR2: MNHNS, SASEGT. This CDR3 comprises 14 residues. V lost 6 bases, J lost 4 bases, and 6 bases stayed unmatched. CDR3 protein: CASSTGGAGYGYTF. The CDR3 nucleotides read TGTGCCAGCAGCACAGGGGGCGCGGGCTATGGCTACACCTTC.

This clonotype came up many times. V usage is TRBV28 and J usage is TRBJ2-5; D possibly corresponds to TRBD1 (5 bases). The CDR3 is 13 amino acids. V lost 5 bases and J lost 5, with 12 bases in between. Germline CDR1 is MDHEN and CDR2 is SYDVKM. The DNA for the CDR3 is TGTGCCAGCAGTCCATATGGGGCCGAGACCCAGTACTTC. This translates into CASSPYGAETQYF.

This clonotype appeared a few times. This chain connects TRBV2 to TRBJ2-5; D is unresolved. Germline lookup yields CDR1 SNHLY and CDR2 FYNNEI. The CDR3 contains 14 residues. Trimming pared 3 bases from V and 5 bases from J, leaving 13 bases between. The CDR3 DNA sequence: TGTGCCAGCAGTGAGCTGACCCCCGCGGAGACCCAGTACTTC. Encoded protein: CASSELTPAETQYF.

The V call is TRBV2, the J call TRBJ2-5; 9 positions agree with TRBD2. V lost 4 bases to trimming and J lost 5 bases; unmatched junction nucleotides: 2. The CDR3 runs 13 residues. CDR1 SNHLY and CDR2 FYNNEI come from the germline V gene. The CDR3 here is CASSVAGGETQYF. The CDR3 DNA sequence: TGTGCCAGCAGTGTCGCGGGAGGGGAGACCCAGTACTTC. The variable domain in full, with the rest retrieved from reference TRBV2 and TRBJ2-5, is EPEVTQTPSHQVTQMGQEVILRCVPISNHLYFYWYRQILGQKVEFLVSFYNNEISEKSEIFDDQFSVERPDGSNFTLKIRSTKLEDSAMYFCASSVAGGETQYFGPGTRLLVL.

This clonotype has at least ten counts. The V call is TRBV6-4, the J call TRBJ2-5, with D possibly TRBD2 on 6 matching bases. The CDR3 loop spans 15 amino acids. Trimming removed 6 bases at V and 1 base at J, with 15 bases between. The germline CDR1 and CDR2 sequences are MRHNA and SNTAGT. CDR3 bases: TGTGCCAGCAGCCTGACGGGAGCTGGCCAAGAGACCCAGTACTTC. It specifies CASSLTGAGQETQYF.